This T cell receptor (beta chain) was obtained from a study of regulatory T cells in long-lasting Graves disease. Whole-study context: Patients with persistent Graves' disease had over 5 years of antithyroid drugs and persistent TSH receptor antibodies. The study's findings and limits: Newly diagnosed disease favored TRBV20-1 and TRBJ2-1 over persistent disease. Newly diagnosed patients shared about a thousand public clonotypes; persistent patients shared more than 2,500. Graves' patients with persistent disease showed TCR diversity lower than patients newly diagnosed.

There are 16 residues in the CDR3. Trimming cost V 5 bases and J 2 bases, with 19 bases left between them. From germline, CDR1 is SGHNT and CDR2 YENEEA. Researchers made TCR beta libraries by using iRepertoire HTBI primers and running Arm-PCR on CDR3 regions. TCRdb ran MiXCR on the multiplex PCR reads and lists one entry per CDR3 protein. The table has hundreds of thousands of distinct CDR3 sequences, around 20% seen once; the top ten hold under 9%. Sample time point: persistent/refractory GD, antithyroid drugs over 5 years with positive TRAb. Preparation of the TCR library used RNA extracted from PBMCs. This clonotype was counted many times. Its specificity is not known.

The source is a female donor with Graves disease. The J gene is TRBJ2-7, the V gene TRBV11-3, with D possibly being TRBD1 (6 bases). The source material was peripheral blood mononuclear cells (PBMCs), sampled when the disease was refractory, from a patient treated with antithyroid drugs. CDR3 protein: CASSPGVSGPTYEQYF. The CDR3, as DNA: TGTGCCAGCAGCCCAGGGGTTTCGGGACCAACCTACGAGCAGTACTTC.